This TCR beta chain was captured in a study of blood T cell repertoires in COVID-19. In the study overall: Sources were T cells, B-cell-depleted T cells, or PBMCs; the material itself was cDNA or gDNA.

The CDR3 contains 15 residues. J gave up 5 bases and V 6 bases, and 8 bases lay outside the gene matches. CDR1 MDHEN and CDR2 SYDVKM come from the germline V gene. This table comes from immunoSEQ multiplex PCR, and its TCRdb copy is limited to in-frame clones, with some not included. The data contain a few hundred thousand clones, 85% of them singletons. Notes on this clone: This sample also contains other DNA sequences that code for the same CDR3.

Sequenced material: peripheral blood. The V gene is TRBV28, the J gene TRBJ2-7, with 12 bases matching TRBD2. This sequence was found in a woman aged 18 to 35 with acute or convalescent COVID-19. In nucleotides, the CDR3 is TGTGCCAGCAGCTCCCTAGCGGGAGGGCCCGACGAGCAGTACTTC. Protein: CASSSLAGGPDEQYF.